This TCR beta chain was identified in a study of T cells in Graves' hyperthyroidism and ophthalmopathy (dated by TCRdb to the late 2010s). Broadly, across the study: Peripheral blood was collected at initial diagnosis, before any treatment. TCR V-J signatures able to tell the groups apart were searched for in a discovery cohort of 95 to 100 patients, of whom more than 40 had Graves' ophthalmopathy and some 60 had stable Graves' hyperthyroidism. Thyroid tissue and blood T-cell repertoires from several Graves' hyperthyroidism patients were also compared in the study. According to the paper, TCR Vbeta CDR3 sequencing was carried out on over 130 peripheral blood samples, which came from under 50 ophthalmopathy, 80 or so hyperthyroidism and some 17 progressor patients. After blood sampling, hyperthyroidism patients were treated with methimazole at a starting dose of 30 mg daily, and ophthalmopathy patients were treated with high-dose intravenous methylprednisolone. Prospective prediction of ophthalmopathy was tested in an independent validation cohort of 18 to 20 hyperthyroidism patients and approximately 17 patients who later progressed to ophthalmopathy. The roughly 91 discovery patients were randomly divided into training and test sets at a 7:3 ratio.

TCR beta CDR3 regions were amplified from RNA transcripts. For the first round of RT-PCR on the TCR CDR3, the HTBI primer set was used together with the Qiagen OneStep RT-PCR kit. Libraries were constructed in a second round of multiplex PCR, after which size selection and purification were performed. The libraries were sequenced on an Illumina HiSeq2000 using paired-end 100 bp reads. The original pipeline was this. SOAPnuke was used to process the raw data, throwing out any read that contained adapters or uncalled bases, had a mean Phred below 15, or lacked an exact constant-primer or identifier match. High-quality paired reads were merged with COPE v1.2.5, and unique nucleotide sequences were defined as clonotypes. MiTCR v1.1 was used to align clonotypes to the IMGT TRBV, TRBD and TRBJ reference segments. Only V-J combinations with frequency above 0.0001, covering 99.2% of repertoires, were analysed. The TCS score was defined as the ratio of F50 (clonal expansion) to E x V (chaos), calculated using BLOSUM62-based TCRdist between CDR3 peptides within each V-J. Welch's t-statistics and random forest reduced 514 V-J features to some 14, which were used in a naive Bayes classifier (R e1071). In TCRdb, the public reads were trimmed at Q25 with fastp and aligned with MiXCR, with productive beta chains retained. Each CDR3 protein gets just one entry, which takes the most common genes and DNA from the rows behind it. The V and J calls, along with clone size, are taken from TCRdb and not from the paper's own processing. A total of some 500,000 distinct CDR3 sequences appear in this sample, over 13% of them only once. Clones ranked in the top ten supply around 17% of the sample.

This clonotype was observed at least ten times. No antigen is known for it. No qualities accompany the bases; no much larger clone lies one base away. Overall results and qualifications from the work: No statistical method was used to set the sample size in advance, and investigators knew the group allocation. In validation, the model predicted progression to ophthalmopathy with approximately 71% sensitivity and around 72% specificity, a median of 6.5 months before onset. A model built on a 13 V-J signature distinguished ophthalmopathy from stable hyperthyroidism, reaching 87.88% sensitivity and 81.08% specificity in cross-validation and 80%/75% in testing. Most expanded thyroid clonotypes (frequency above 0.001) were also detected in blood, suggesting blood repertoires may reflect thyroid immune responses.

Stable Graves' hyperthyroidism was defined as the absence of progression to ophthalmopathy over 18 months of follow-up. The hyperthyroidism patients were between 18 and 65 years old and newly diagnosed, with a disease duration of less than 2 months. The study excluded patients with uncontrolled infections, other autoimmune diseases, pregnancy or lactation. Diagnoses were based on clinical symptoms, serum thyroxine and TRAb, thyroid ultrasound and orbital computed tomography. Ficoll-Paque density gradient centrifugation was used to isolate PBMCs from around 10 ml of fresh peripheral blood. Total RNA was extracted with Trizol reagent, and quality was checked on an Agilent 2100 Bioanalyzer. The sequencing input was blood. This receptor was obtained from a woman aged 18-29 years with Graves' hyperthyroidism.

The DNA is as follows: TGTGCCAGCAGTGAAGTATCGGGAGAGTACGAGCAGTACTTC. Translated, it reads CASSEVSGEYEQYF. This sequence uses TRBV6-1 and TRBJ2-7; TRBD2 is a weak D gene call, 6 bases matching. Inclusive of the bounding cysteine and phenylalanine, the CDR3 is 14 residues long. Only the CDR3 part of the read is kept: 42 bases, read in frame from the first base. For CDR1 and CDR2, the germline V gene lists MNHNS and SASEGT. V is cut by 1 base and J by 4 bases, and the space between the germline ends is 11 bases.